These T cell receptor beta chains were read from a single sample in a study of cytomegalovirus exposure and HLA in healthy donors. Profiling relied on immunoSEQ multiplex PCR, and the TCRdb table lists in-frame clones only, not all of them. This sample has around 100,000 clones; about three quarters occur once, and the top ten carry approximately 5%. Material for sequencing was PBMCs. These TCRs come from a woman between 18 and 29 years old in good health and CMV-seropositive. The CDR3 runs from the conserved cysteine through the conserved F or W. The D gene is left open where the match is weak. Some rows have no size entry. The others give once, few or many, or a class for an expanded clone.

abundance: -
d_gene: -
j_gene: TRBJ2-6
v_gene: TRBV9
CDR3nt: TGTGCCAGCAGCCCCCTAGGTGGCTCTGGGGCCAACGTCCTGACTTTC
CDR3aa: CASSPLGGSGANVLTF

abundance: few
d_gene: TRBD2
j_gene: TRBJ2-2
v_gene: TRBV5-4
CDR3nt: TGTGCCAGCAGCTCTGCAGCGGGAGGGCCGTTGGGGGAGCTGTTTTTT
CDR3aa: CASSSAAGGPLGELFF

abundance: -
d_gene: TRBD1
j_gene: TRBJ2-7
v_gene: TRBV28
CDR3nt: TGTGCCGCATGGGACAGGGGTGCCTACGAGCAGTACTTC
CDR3aa: CAAWDRGAYEQYF

abundance: -
d_gene: -
j_gene: TRBJ2-3
v_gene: TRBV27
CDR3nt: TGTGCCAGCGGCAAGGGGACTAGCACAGATACGCAGTATTTT
CDR3aa: CASGKGTSTDTQYF

abundance: -
d_gene: -
j_gene: TRBJ2-2
v_gene: TRBV18
CDR3nt: TGTGCCAGCTCTCGCGGGACTCCCGGGGAGCTGTTTTTT
CDR3aa: CASSRGTPGELFF

abundance: few
d_gene: TRBD1
j_gene: TRBJ1-6
v_gene: TRBV5-5
CDR3nt: TGTGCCAGCAGCGCAGGAGGGACAGGGGGCGCGTGGTATTCACCCCTCCACTTT
CDR3aa: CASSAGGTGGAWYSPLHF

abundance: -
d_gene: -
j_gene: TRBJ1-5
v_gene: TRBV2
CDR3nt: TGTGCCAGCAGTTCCCCCCCGGGTGGCAATCAGCCCCAGCATTTT
CDR3aa: CASSSPPGGNQPQHF

abundance: -
d_gene: TRBD2
j_gene: TRBJ2-7
v_gene: TRBV5-1
CDR3nt: TGCGCCAGCAGCCTCGGACAGGGTGGACTAGCGGGGCGTTACGAGCAGTACTTC
CDR3aa: CASSLGQGGLAGRYEQYF

abundance: few
d_gene: TRBD2
j_gene: TRBJ2-7
v_gene: TRBV7-6
CDR3nt: TGTGCCAGCAGCCTGGTGGCGGGAGGCCTGTCCTACGAGCAGTACTTC
CDR3aa: CASSLVAGGLSYEQYF

abundance: -
d_gene: -
j_gene: TRBJ1-1
v_gene: TRBV25-1
CDR3nt: TGTGCCAGCAGTCTCCGGTCCGGGGGGCCGGGTGAAGCTTTCTTT
CDR3aa: CASSLRSGGPGEAFF

abundance: few
d_gene: TRBD1
j_gene: TRBJ2-1
v_gene: TRBV15
CDR3nt: TGTGCCACCAGCATCGACGACAGGGATTACAATGAGCAGTTCTTC
CDR3aa: CATSIDDRDYNEQFF

abundance: -
d_gene: TRBD2
j_gene: TRBJ2-7
v_gene: TRBV6-1
CDR3nt: TGTGCCAGCGACAGCGGGAGGGCCTCCGCCGAGCAGTACTTC
CDR3aa: CASDSGRASAEQYF

abundance: -
d_gene: TRBD1
j_gene: TRBJ1-5
v_gene: TRBV6-1
CDR3nt: TGTGCCAGCAGCGCGACAGGGCCCAATCAGCCCCAGCATTTT
CDR3aa: CASSATGPNQPQHF

abundance: once
d_gene: TRBD2
j_gene: TRBJ2-7
v_gene: TRBV7-8
CDR3nt: TGTGCCAGCAGCGAACCCTTAGCGGGAGGGCAAAACGAGCAGTACTTC
CDR3aa: CASSEPLAGGQNEQYF

abundance: few
d_gene: TRBD2
j_gene: TRBJ2-1
v_gene: TRBV7-2
CDR3nt: TGTGCCAGCAGCTTATTTGGCGGGAGGAATAGTGAGCAGTTCTTC
CDR3aa: CASSLFGGRNSEQFF

abundance: -
d_gene: TRBD2
j_gene: TRBJ2-2
v_gene: TRBV27
CDR3nt: TGTGCCAGCAGAATAGCGGGATCGACCGGGGAGCTGTTTTTT
CDR3aa: CASRIAGSTGELFF

abundance: few
d_gene: TRBD2
j_gene: TRBJ2-3
v_gene: TRBV7-2
CDR3nt: TGTGCCAGCAACCAGGCTAGCGGGAGGGCCCCAGATACGCAGTATTTT
CDR3aa: CASNQASGRAPDTQYF

abundance: few
d_gene: TRBD2
j_gene: TRBJ2-1
v_gene: TRBV5-1
CDR3nt: TGCGCCAGCAGCTTGCGCGCTTCGGGGGTCCTAGCGGGAGCGAACGAGCAGTTCTTC
CDR3aa: CASSLRASGVLAGANEQFF

abundance: -
d_gene: TRBD2
j_gene: TRBJ2-1
v_gene: TRBV5-1
CDR3nt: TGCGCCAGCAGCTTGGCTGGCGGGGAGGGGAATGAGCAGTTCTTC
CDR3aa: CASSLAGGEGNEQFF

abundance: -
d_gene: -
j_gene: TRBJ1-4
v_gene: TRBV6-5
CDR3nt: TGTGCCAGCGGGGAGGGCTCTGCAACTAATGAAAAACTGTTTTTT
CDR3aa: CASGEGSATNEKLFF

abundance: -
d_gene: -
j_gene: TRBJ2-7
v_gene: TRBV29-1
CDR3nt: TGCAGCGCCTCCCCTGGAAGGGGCGAGCAGTACTTC
CDR3aa: CSASPGRGEQYF

abundance: -
d_gene: -
j_gene: TRBJ2-7
v_gene: TRBV27
CDR3nt: TGTGCCAGCAGTTTATCGGAACTTACCCAGGGCGAGCAGTACTTC
CDR3aa: CASSLSELTQGEQYF